Shown below are 10 T cell receptor beta chains from a single sample sequenced in a study of cytomegalovirus exposure and HLA in healthy donors. It was with 60 Vbeta and 13 Jbeta primers that the PCR ran. TCRdb's table, derived via immunoSEQ multiplex PCR, lists solely in-frame clones and lacks some. Among about 200,000 clones listed, roughly 78% were seen once. Sample: PBMCs. Receptors originate from a woman in her twenties or thirties in good health and CMV-seropositive.

The CDR3 protein is CASRTGLRNNEQFF. In DNA form, the CDR3 reads TGTGCCAGCAGGACGGGACTCCGGAACAATGAGCAGTTCTTC. V is TRBV2 and J is TRBJ2-1, with a tentative D call TRBD2 (6 bases). Germline values: CDR1 SNHLY, CDR2 FYNNEI. The V and J ends lost 6 bases and 5 bases respectively, with 14 bases between them. This CDR3 contains 14 residues.

The genes are TRBV19 and TRBJ1-6, with 8 bases that match TRBD1. From germline, CDR1 is LNHDA and CDR2 SQIVND (reference sequence). This CDR3 region has 12 residues. The J segment lost 7 bases and the V segment lost 8 bases, leaving 1 base of the junction unmatched. DNA for the CDR3: TGTGCCAGTGGACAGGGAAATTCACCCCTCCACTTT. It encodes CASGQGNSPLHF.

The gene calls are TRBV6-5 and TRBJ1-2, with 10 nucleotides matching TRBD1. V lost 2 bases and J lost 8; bases outside the gene matches: 5. The germline V gene encodes CDR1 MNHEY and CDR2 SVGAGI. The CDR3 has 14 amino acids. CDR3: CASSYDRGLWGYTF. The CDR3 coding sequence is TGTGCCAGCAGTTACGACAGGGGGCTATGGGGCTACACCTTC.

This clone appeared a single time. This chain connects TRBV7-2 to TRBJ2-1; 7 bases map to TRBD2. V lost 3 bases, J lost 8 bases, and 1 base stayed unmatched. From germline, CDR1 is SGHTA and CDR2 FQGNSA. CDR3 size: 12 residues. The CDR3 DNA reads TGTGCCAGCAGCTTCGGGGGGTATGAGCAGTTCTTC. This codes for CASSFGGYEQFF.

This chain joins TRBV19 and TRBJ1-1, with D perhaps TRBD1 (5 bases). Trimming shortened V by 6 bases and J by 5 bases, and 7 bases separated the two germline ends. Germline CDR1 is LNHDA and CDR2 is SQIVND (reference sequence). The CDR3 sequence is 11 residues long. This chain's CDR3 is CASSGGTEAFF. The CDR3 bases are TGTGCCAGTAGCGGGGGGACTGAAGCTTTCTTT.

This sequence joins TRBV27 and TRBJ2-7, with 8 bases identical to TRBD2. V shed 6 bases and J 3 bases; nucleotides not matched to a gene: 10. The germline CDR1 and CDR2 sequences are MNHEY and SMNVEV (reference sequence). The length of the CDR3 is 15 residues. CDR3 DNA sequence: TGTGCCAGCAGCGACGGACTAGCAGATTACTACGAGCAGTACTTC. Translation: CASSDGLADYYEQYF.

The chain carries TRBV7-2 and TRBJ2-1, with D perhaps TRBD2 (6 bases). Trimming removed 0 bases from V and 9 bases from J, with 15 bases in between. Germline CDR1 is SGHTA and CDR2 is FQGNSA. The CDR3 is 15 amino acids. The CDR3, as DNA: TGTGCCAGCAGCTTAGCCACAGCATTGGAGGGTGAGCAGTTCTTC. Translation: CASSLATALEGEQFF.

This clone was observed a handful of times. The genes are TRBV28 and TRBJ2-1; D not certain. Germline-derived CDR1 and CDR2 are MDHEN and SYDVKM. Trimming removed 6 bases at V and 5 bases at J, with 17 bases between. The length of the CDR3 is 15 residues. The CDR3 nucleotides read TGTGCCAGCAGGTTGGCAGGCGATGGCCACAATGAGCAGTTCTTC. Amino acid sequence: CASRLAGDGHNEQFF.

This chain connects TRBV5-8 to TRBJ2-4; 7 bases are shared with TRBD2. The CDR3 contains 16 residues. Trimming removed 4 bases from V and 0 bases from J; junction bases left unmatched: 7. Germline loops: CDR1 SGHTS, CDR2 YDEGEE. DNA of the CDR3: TGTGCCAGCAGCCCTGGACTAGAACAAGCCAAAAACATTCAGTACTTC. As protein: CASSPGLEQAKNIQYF. The whole variable domain, filled in from reference TRBV5-8 and TRBJ2-4, reads EAGVTQSPTHLIKTRGQQATLRCSPISGHTSVYWYQQALGLGLQFLLWYDEGEERNRGNFPPRFSGRQFPNYSSELNVNALELEDSALYLCASSPGLEQAKNIQYFGAGTRLSVL.

CDR3 residues: CASRPTGPYEQYF. CDR3 nucleotide sequence: TGTGCCAGCAGGCCCACAGGTCCCTACGAGCAGTACTTC. This chain connects TRBV25-1 to TRBJ2-7; D perhaps matches TRBD1 (5 bases). CDR1 is MGHDK, CDR2 SYGVNS, per germline. Trimming left V 6 bases short and J 2 bases short, with 11 bases between. The CDR3 runs to 13 residues.